One and the same sample provided the 19 T cell receptor beta chains below, sequenced in a study of OX40 agonist ivuxolimab in advanced cancers. Data came from immunoSEQ multiplex PCR; TCRdb stores just in-frame clones and leaves some out. Of 43,000 or so clones listed, about 88% are singletons. This material consisted of CD4+ or CD8+ T cells sorted from blood, taken in a trial of the OX40 agonist ivuxolimab. Receptor source: an adult with an advanced solid tumor such as melanoma, head and neck, liver or kidney cancer.

The V call is TRBV9, the J call TRBJ2-3, with D possibly being TRBD1 or TRBD2 (5 bases each). CDR3 length: 14 residues. The germline CDR1 and CDR2 sequences are SGDLS and YYNGEE. V was cut by 4 bases and J by 6 bases, with 15 bases left in between. The CDR3 DNA reads TGTGCCAGCAGCTCCGGGACCGCCTGGGATACGCAGTATTTT. It specifies CASSSGTAWDTQYF.

The chain couples TRBV5-5 to TRBJ2-7; maybe TRBD1 (6 bases). The CDR3 has 12 amino acids. The V gene's germline CDR1 is SGHKS and CDR2 YYEKEE (reference sequence). V was shortened by 3 bases and J by 5 bases, with 9 bases between the two germline ends. The CDR3 protein is CASSSGDNEQYF. In nucleotides, the CDR3 is TGTGCCAGCAGCTCCGGGGACAACGAGCAGTACTTC.

The genes are TRBV29-1 and TRBJ1-2; D is undetermined. Deletions cut 4 bases from V and 6 bases from J, with 9 bases between. The CDR3 has 11 residues. CDR1 and CDR2 from the germline V gene are SQVTM and ANQGSEA. The CDR3 loop reads CSVGQGNGYTF. CDR3 DNA sequence: TGCAGCGTTGGACAAGGGAATGGCTACACCTTC.

In its sample, this clone was seen once. The chain has TRBV27 and TRBJ2-7; possible D gene TRBD1, 6 bases. Germline V gives CDR1 MNHEY, CDR2 SMNVEV (reference sequence). V was shortened by 9 bases and J by 2 bases, with 14 bases between the two germline ends. The CDR3 extends over 13 amino acids. CDR3 sequence: CASQGQSAYEQYF. The CDR3 nucleotides read TGTGCCAGTCAAGGACAGTCGGCCTACGAGCAGTACTTC.

The chain has TRBV30 and TRBJ2-4, with 14 bases identical to TRBD2. The CDR3 spans 14 residues. J lost 15 bases, V lost 4 bases, and 11 bases had no gene match. Germline V gene lookup returns CDR1 GTSNPN and CDR2 SVGIG (reference sequence). The CDR3 DNA reads as TGTGCCTGGAAAGGGGGACTAGCGGGGGTCAAATTGTACTTC. It translates to CAWKGGLAGVKLYF.

This clone was counted once. This same CDR3 is encoded by further DNA sequences in the sample. This chain connects TRBV6-5 to TRBJ1-5; no definite D call. The CDR3 is made up of 14 amino acids. The V gene lost 6 bases and the J gene lost 1 base, with 10 bases spanning the gap. The germline V gene has CDR1 MNHEY and CDR2 SVGAGI. The CDR3 DNA reads as TGTGCCAGCAGCCCCGTGGGGAGCAATCAGCCCCAGCATTTT. Protein product: CASSPVGSNQPQHF.

CDR3 in amino acids: CASSFRTGWDEQYF. CDR3 bases: TGTGCCAGCAGCTTTAGGACAGGGTGGGACGAGCAGTACTTC. J is TRBJ2-7 and V is TRBV7-9; TRBD1 matches at 8 bases. This CDR3 contains 14 residues. CDR1 SEHNR and CDR2 FQNEAQ come from the germline V gene (reference sequence). Trimming removed 3 bases from V and 5 bases from J; junction bases left unmatched: 6.

A few counts support this clone. The chain couples TRBV7-9 to TRBJ2-3; D remains unclear. V lost 3 bases, J lost 0 bases, and 1 base lay in between. Germline CDR1 reads SEHNR; CDR2 reads FQNEAQ (reference sequence). This CDR3 is 12 amino acids long. Here the CDR3 reads CASSFSTDTQYF. The CDR3 DNA follows: TGTGCCAGCAGCTTTAGCACAGATACGCAGTATTTT.

This clone was seen more than once but under ten times. The V call is TRBV5-1, the J call TRBJ2-1, with D possibly matching TRBD2 (5 bases). The CDR3 covers 12 residues. V lost 0 bases and J lost 10, with 8 bases in between. CDR1 and CDR2 from the germline V gene are SGHRS and YFSETQ. CDR3 sequence: CASSLAGREQFF. As DNA, the CDR3 is TGCGCCAGCAGCTTGGCGGGAAGGGAGCAGTTCTTC.

The rearrangement uses TRBV20-1 and TRBJ2-7; D gene ambiguous. V gave up 6 bases and J gave up 4 bases, with 10 bases separating them. The CDR3 runs to 11 residues. The germline gives CDR1 DFQATT, CDR2 SNEGSKA (reference sequence). CDR3 sequence reads: CSADDQYEQYF. CDR3 nucleotides: TGCAGTGCAGATGACCAGTACGAGCAGTACTTC.

This chain uses TRBV9 with TRBJ1-2, with D possibly matching TRBD1 (5 bases). In germline, CDR1 is SGDLS, CDR2 YYNGEE. Trimming removed 10 bases from V and 8 bases from J, with 15 bases in between. The CDR3 is 11 amino acids. The CDR3 region has the DNA TGTGCCTCGGGCGGGGCTCTCGGCTACACCTTC. Its protein is CASGGALGYTF.

V gene TRBV7-1 combines with J gene TRBJ2-6; D may be TRBD1 (5 bases). TRBV7-1 is an ORF; its function is uncertain. Between the trimmed V and J ends, which lost 5 bases and 5 bases, there was a span of 22 bases. This CDR3 is built from 18 residues. The CDR3 DNA reads TGTGCCAGCAGCGCAACGTATAGAGGACAAAGTCGGGCCAACGTCCTGACTTTC. The encoded protein is CASSATYRGQSRANVLTF.

The chain joins TRBV7-2 to TRBJ1-4, with TRBD1 matching over 7 bases. With V trimmed by 5 bases and J by 4 bases, 4 bases remained unmatched. Germline loops: CDR1 SGHTA, CDR2 FQGNSA. The CDR3 has 14 amino acids. The CDR3 region is CASSGRDSNEKLFF. The CDR3 coding sequence is TGTGCCAGCAGCGGACGGGACAGTAATGAAAAACTGTTTTTT.

CDR3 nucleotide sequence: TGCGCCAGCAGCTTCGGCACCGGGGAGCTGTTTTTT. Its translation: CASSFGTGELFF. This rearrangement joins TRBV5-1 to TRBJ2-2; D is unresolved. This CDR3 contains 12 residues. Deletions cut 2 bases from V and 4 bases from J, with 3 bases between. CDR1 and CDR2 from the germline V gene are SGHRS and YFSETQ.

The count of this clone is one. This sequence joins TRBV7-9 and TRBJ2-3; possibly TRBD2 for D (6 bases). CDR1 is SEHNR and CDR2 is FQNEAQ in the germline V gene (reference sequence). Trimming took 4 bases from V and 2 from J, leaving 13 bases between them. This CDR3 spans 15 amino acids. CDR3 nucleotides: TGTGCCAGCAGCTCCCGACTAGATTCCACAGATACGCAGTATTTT. Translation gives CASSSRLDSTDTQYF.

Only a few counts were recorded for this clone. V gene TRBV7-2 combines with J gene TRBJ2-7; D is unclear. V was pared by 2 bases and J by 3 bases, with 11 bases between. CDR1 is SGHTA, CDR2 FQGNSA, per germline. The CDR3 runs to 14 residues. CDR3 sequence: CASSLRRVDYEQYF. The CDR3 bases are TGTGCCAGCAGCTTACGCCGGGTCGACTACGAGCAGTACTTC. The full variable domain, with the rest looked up from reference TRBV7-2 and TRBJ2-7, is GAGVSQSPSNKVTEKGKDVELRCDPISGHTALYWYRQSLGQGLEFLIYFQGNSAPDKSGLPSDRFSAERTGGSVSTLTIQRTQQEDSAVYLCASSLRRVDYEQYFGPGTRLTVT.

The V and J genes are TRBV27 and TRBJ2-5; D may be TRBD1 or TRBD2 (5 bases each). CDR1 is MNHEY and CDR2 is SMNVEV in the germline V gene (reference sequence). With 4 bases removed from V and 5 bases from J, the gap between germline ends came to 17 bases. The CDR3 spans 15 residues. The CDR3 protein is CASSSRGAKGETQYF. CDR3 sequence (DNA): TGTGCCAGCAGTTCCCGGGGAGCCAAGGGGGAGACCCAGTACTTC.

The CDR3 bases are TGTGCCAGCAGATCGGGGAATGGTTATTCACCCCTCCACTTT. It codes for CASRSGNGYSPLHF. The chain links TRBV28 to TRBJ1-6; D gene ambiguous. The germline gives CDR1 MDHEN, CDR2 SYDVKM. This CDR3 is built from 14 residues. Trimming took off 6 bases at V and 8 bases at J, with 14 bases between the two ends.

The chain is built from TRBV4-1 and TRBJ1-5; D is unclear. The ends were cut back, 1 base at V and 6 bases at J, with 13 bases in the middle. The CDR3 runs 15 residues. CDR1 is MGHRA and CDR2 is YSYEKL in the germline V gene. CDR3 DNA sequence: TGCGCCAGCAGCCAAGTGCCCGGTGTCCGTCAGCCCCAGCATTTT. Its translation: CASSQVPGVRQPQHF.